This TCR beta chain was profiled in a study of control samples from healthy donors and cancer patients. The CDR3 sequence is 17 residues long. The V and J ends lost 4 bases and 4 bases, in that order; junction bases with no gene match: 13. The germline V gene encodes CDR1 KGHSH and CDR2 LQKENI. Using immunoSEQ multiplex PCR, the repertoire was profiled, and TCRdb retains in-frame clones only, with some absent. The table records 50,000 to 65,000 clones, approximately 90% of them present only once. Input material: PBMCs. The receptor comes from a man aged 30-40 years with colorectal cancer. The chain employs TRBV18 and TRBJ1-5; 7 nucleotides line up with TRBD1. CDR3 in amino acids: CASSLRIGTERNQPQHF. CDR3 DNA sequence: TGTGCCAGCTCACTGCGGATCGGGACAGAACGTAATCAGCCCCAGCATTTT. The variable domain in full, with the rest retrieved from reference TRBV18 and TRBJ1-5, is NAGVMQNPRHLVRRRGQEARLRCSPMKGHSHVYWYRQLPEEGLKFMVYLQKENIIDESGMPKERFSAEFPKEGPSILRIQQVVRGDSAAYFCASSLRIGTERNQPQHFGDGTRLSIL.